This TCR beta chain stems from a study of blood T cell repertoires in COVID-19. This CDR3 has 15 amino acids. After removal of 0 bases from V and 7 bases from J, the junction contained 5 bases not matched to a gene. Germline CDR1 KGHSH, CDR2 LQKENI. The assay was immunoSEQ multiplex PCR, and TCRdb's table has in-frame clones only and misses some. The table lists some 250,000 clones, 86% of them singletons, with more than 9% in the top ten. The sequencing input was peripheral blood. The clonotype was recovered from an elderly man with acute or convalescent COVID-19. V and J are TRBV18 and TRBJ1-5; 8 nucleotides line up with TRBD1. The CDR3 here is CASSPPGQGGQPQHF. The CDR3, as DNA: TGTGCCAGCTCACCACCCGGACAGGGCGGGCAGCCCCAGCATTTT. Full variable domain (rest looked up from reference TRBV18 and TRBJ1-5): NAGVMQNPRHLVRRRGQEARLRCSPMKGHSHVYWYRQLPEEGLKFMVYLQKENIIDESGMPKERFSAEFPKEGPSILRIQQVVRGDSAAYFCASSPPGQGGQPQHFGDGTRLSIL.